The 17 T cell receptor beta chains presented below share a single source sample, sequenced in a study of blood T cell repertoires in COVID-19. TCRdb keeps only in-frame clones here, not all; method: immunoSEQ multiplex PCR. The repertoire includes some 400,000 clones, roughly 89% of them detected once, and approximately 6.2% sits in the top ten. The sequencing input was peripheral blood. The receptors come from a man between 18 and 29 years old with active or convalescent COVID-19.

The rearrangement joins TRBV14 to TRBJ2-3, with 7 positions matching TRBD2. Germline loops: CDR1 SGHDN, CDR2 FVKESK. V gave up 7 bases and J gave up 1 base; unmatched junction bases: 14. The CDR3 consists of 17 residues. In DNA form, the CDR3 reads TGTGCCAGCACCAAGGGTACGGCTAGCGGACGCACAGATACGCAGTATTTT. It encodes CASTKGTASGRTDTQYF.

The chain recombines TRBV7-8 with TRBJ1-2; 7 bases fit TRBD1. Germline V gene lookup returns CDR1 SGHVS and CDR2 FQNEAQ. This CDR3 is 13 amino acids long. Trimming at V came to 1 base and at J to 6 bases, leaving 2 bases not matched to a gene. The CDR3 loop is CASSLGTGDGYTF. CDR3 sequence (DNA): TGTGCCAGCAGCTTAGGAACAGGGGATGGCTACACCTTC. Combining the CDR3 with reference TRBV7-8 and TRBJ1-2 gives the whole variable domain GAGVSQSPRYKVAKRGQDVALRCDPISGHVSLFWYQQALGQGPEFLTYFQNEAQLDKSGLPSDRFFAERPEGSVSTLKIQRTQQEDSAVYLCASSLGTGDGYTFGSGTRLTVV.

CDR3 region: CASSQNERGSYNEQFF. CDR3 DNA sequence: TGTGCCAGCAGTCAAAACGAGCGGGGGTCCTACAATGAGCAGTTCTTC. This chain links TRBV7-3 with TRBJ2-1; 8 bases map to TRBD2. The CDR3 totals 16 residues. V trimming: 6 bases; J trimming: 1 base; junction bases outside the gene matches: 8. Germline assignment: CDR1 SGHTA and CDR2 FQGTGA.

This clone has just a few counts. The V and J genes are TRBV5-1 and TRBJ1-2; maybe TRBD1 (6 bases). The CDR3 length is 13 residues. The V end lost 2 bases, the J end lost 2 bases, and 7 bases lay between the germline ends. The germline CDR1 and CDR2 sequences are SGHRS and YFSETQ. Written as DNA, the CDR3 is TGCGCCAGCAGCTTTACAGGGAACTATGGCTACACCTTC. Protein sequence: CASSFTGNYGYTF.

The chain couples TRBV18 to TRBJ2-5, with 11 bases aligning to TRBD1. CDR1 and CDR2 (germline): KGHSH, LQKENI. With V trimmed by 2 bases and J by 2 bases, 4 bases remained unmatched. The CDR3 sequence is 16 residues long. The CDR3 sequence: CASSPGQGAGQETQYF. The CDR3 DNA reads TGTGCCAGCTCACCAGGACAGGGGGCGGGGCAAGAGACCCAGTACTTC.

This clone appeared once. The chain has TRBV4-2 and TRBJ2-5, with D perhaps TRBD1 (6 bases). Germline CDR1 LGHNA, CDR2 YNFKEQ. Trimming removed 1 base at V and 5 bases at J, with 17 bases between. The length of the CDR3 is 16 residues. The CDR3 reads CASSQAGTGTEETQYF. The CDR3 nucleotides read TGTGCCAGCAGCCAAGCGGGTACAGGGACGGAGGAGACCCAGTACTTC.

This clone showed up just once. The chain employs TRBV7-8 and TRBJ1-1; 8 positions agree with TRBD1. This CDR3 is 15 amino acids long. Germline loops: CDR1 SGHVS, CDR2 FQNEAQ. The ends lost 2 bases at V and 4 bases at J; junction bases unmatched: 6. The CDR3 protein is CASSLSTGGSTEAFF. The CDR3 nucleotides read TGTGCCAGCAGCTTAAGCACAGGGGGATCCACTGAAGCTTTCTTT.

The gene calls are TRBV9 and TRBJ1-4, with a tentative D call TRBD1 (5 bases). The CDR3 has 17 residues. Trimming removed 1 base from V and 3 bases from J, with 16 bases in between. Germline values: CDR1 SGDLS, CDR2 YYNGEE. CDR3 DNA: TGTGCCAGCAGCGTAACTGGAGGGGCGCAATCTAATGAAAAACTGTTTTTT. Translating gives CASSVTGGAQSNEKLFF. Full variable domain (outside the CDR3, taken from reference TRBV9 and TRBJ1-4): DSGVTQTPKHLITATGQRVTLRCSPRSGDLSVYWYQQSLDQGLQFLIQYYNGEERAKGNILERFSAQQFPDLHSELNLSSLELGDSALYFCASSVTGGAQSNEKLFFGSGTQLSVL.

In nucleotides, the CDR3 is TGTGCCAGCAGCCCCAGTGAGCGAACTAGCGGAGATACGCAGTATTTT. It specifies CASSPSERTSGDTQYF. The chain uses TRBV5-7 and TRBJ2-3; 8 bases match TRBD2. TRBV5-7 is an ORF, with its function uncertain. With V trimmed by 4 bases and J by 5 bases, 12 bases remained unmatched. The CDR3 has 16 residues.

This clone was seen a few times. The V and J genes are TRBV6-6 and TRBJ2-2, with D maybe TRBD1 (5 bases). Between the trimmed V and J ends, which lost 10 bases and 1 base, there was a span of 7 bases. The CDR3 is made up of 12 amino acids. From germline, CDR1 is MNHNY and CDR2 SVGAGI (reference sequence). CDR3 residues: CAIGVNTGELFF. The CDR3 DNA reads TGTGCCATAGGGGTGAACACCGGGGAGCTGTTTTTT.

There are a few counts of this clone. The chain has TRBV19 and TRBJ2-7; perhaps TRBD1 as D (6 bases). Trimming pared 3 bases from V and 3 bases from J, leaving 18 bases between. The V gene's germline CDR1 is LNHDA and CDR2 SQIVND (reference sequence). The CDR3 loop spans 16 amino acids. The CDR3 is CASSIRQVTGFYEQYF. The CDR3, as DNA: TGTGCCAGTAGTATCCGACAGGTGACAGGATTCTACGAGCAGTACTTC.

The chain has TRBV27 and TRBJ2-1; 10 positions agree with TRBD2. Germline CDR1 MNHEY, CDR2 SMNVEV (reference sequence). The CDR3 spans 14 residues. The J segment lost 8 bases and the V segment lost 5 bases, leaving 6 bases of the junction unmatched. The CDR3 spells CASSSGRASYEQFF. CDR3 coding DNA: TGTGCCAGCAGTAGCGGGAGGGCCAGCTATGAGCAGTTCTTC.

V gene TRBV9 combines with J gene TRBJ2-1; 15 bases match TRBD2. Per the germline V gene, CDR1 is SGDLS and CDR2 is YYNGEE. V gave up 2 bases and J gave up 4 bases; unmatched junction bases: 10. The CDR3 runs to 19 residues. As DNA, the CDR3 is TGTGCCAGCAGCGTGATGGGACTAGCGGGAGGTACGCTTTACAATGAGCAGTTCTTC. It specifies CASSVMGLAGGTLYNEQFF.

J is TRBJ2-5 and V is TRBV5-1, with 10 bases that match TRBD2. The V gene's germline CDR1 is SGHRS and CDR2 YFSETQ. After removal of 1 base from V and 3 bases from J, the junction contained 9 bases not matched to a gene. The CDR3 sequence is 17 residues long. CDR3 nucleotide sequence: TGCGCCAGCAGCTTGTTGGTGACTAGCGGGTTAAAAGAGACCCAGTACTTC. This translates into CASSLLVTSGLKETQYF.

This chain links TRBV18 with TRBJ1-2, with a tentative D call TRBD1 (6 bases). This CDR3 is 15 amino acids long. Looked up from germline, CDR1 is KGHSH and CDR2 is LQKENI. Trimming pared 0 bases from V and 4 bases from J, leaving 12 bases between. The CDR3 nucleotides are TGTGCCAGCTCACCACCGACGTCAGGGGCCTATGGCTACACCTTC. As protein: CASSPPTSGAYGYTF. The full variable domain, completed using reference TRBV18 and TRBJ1-2, is NAGVMQNPRHLVRRRGQEARLRCSPMKGHSHVYWYRQLPEEGLKFMVYLQKENIIDESGMPKERFSAEFPKEGPSILRIQQVVRGDSAAYFCASSPPTSGAYGYTFGSGTRLTVV.

V is TRBV19 and J is TRBJ1-2; 7 nucleotides match TRBD1. The CDR3 runs to 19 residues. With V trimmed by 4 bases and J by 3 bases, 20 bases remained unmatched. Germline loops: CDR1 LNHDA, CDR2 SQIVND (reference sequence). This chain's CDR3 is CASSTLTPALTGTDYGYTF. In nucleotides, the CDR3 is TGTGCCAGTAGTACACTTACCCCGGCACTTACAGGGACAGACTATGGCTACACCTTC.

The chain carries TRBV6-5 and TRBJ1-1; 10 bases align to TRBD1. Unmatched junction bases numbered 9, after V lost 9 bases and J lost 5 bases. The germline gives CDR1 MNHEY, CDR2 SVGAGI. CDR3 length equals 14 residues. CDR3 sequence (DNA): TGTGCCAGTAGAAGACAGGGGGCATATACTGAAGCTTTCTTT. Translating gives CASRRQGAYTEAFF.